The sequence of this TCR beta chain was determined in a study of Ad26.COV2.S vaccination and SARS-CoV-2 variants. Study background: Ad26.COV2.S shots went into the muscle once or twice, 56 days apart. Overall study findings and caveats: Non-spike TCR breadth did not differ much between vaccine and placebo recipients.

Of note for this clone: Its antigen is currently unknown.

Treatment reported: some 20 received Ad26.COV2.S at low or high dose, single or two shots; 5 received placebo; per-sample allocation not given. Specimen acquisition occurred on day 63 following the initial vaccine or placebo injection. The administered vaccine (an Ad26 vector) expressed Wuhan-strain SARS-CoV-2 spike. Assay used: immunoSEQ multiplex PCR; TCRdb lists only in-frame clones, some missing. The data contain 380,000 or so clones, approximately 90% of them seen just once; the ten biggest clones take up 6.4%. Sample: peripheral blood, taken in a trial of Ad26.COV2.S vaccine versus placebo. The sequence derives from a person between 18 and 60 years old who received the Ad26.COV2.S COVID-19 vaccine or a placebo.

This chain's CDR3 is CASRPTDGSYNEQFF. In DNA form, the CDR3 reads TGTGCCAGCAGACCCACAGATGGCTCCTACAATGAGCAGTTCTTC. This chain joins TRBV28 and TRBJ2-1; no definite D call. The CDR3 spans 15 residues. The germline gives CDR1 MDHEN, CDR2 SYDVKM. V was cut by 6 bases and J by 0 bases, with 12 bases left in between.